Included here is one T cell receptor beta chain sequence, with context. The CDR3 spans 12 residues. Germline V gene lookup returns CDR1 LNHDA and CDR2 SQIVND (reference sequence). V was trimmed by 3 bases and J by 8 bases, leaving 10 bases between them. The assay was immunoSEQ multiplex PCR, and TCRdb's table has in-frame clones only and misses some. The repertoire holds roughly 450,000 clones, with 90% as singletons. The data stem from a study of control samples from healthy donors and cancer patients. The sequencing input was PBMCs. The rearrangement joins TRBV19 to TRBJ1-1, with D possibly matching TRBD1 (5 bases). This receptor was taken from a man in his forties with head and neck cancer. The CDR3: CASSIRGGEAFF. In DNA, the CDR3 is TGTGCCAGTAGTATCCGTGGGGGAGAAGCTTTCTTT.